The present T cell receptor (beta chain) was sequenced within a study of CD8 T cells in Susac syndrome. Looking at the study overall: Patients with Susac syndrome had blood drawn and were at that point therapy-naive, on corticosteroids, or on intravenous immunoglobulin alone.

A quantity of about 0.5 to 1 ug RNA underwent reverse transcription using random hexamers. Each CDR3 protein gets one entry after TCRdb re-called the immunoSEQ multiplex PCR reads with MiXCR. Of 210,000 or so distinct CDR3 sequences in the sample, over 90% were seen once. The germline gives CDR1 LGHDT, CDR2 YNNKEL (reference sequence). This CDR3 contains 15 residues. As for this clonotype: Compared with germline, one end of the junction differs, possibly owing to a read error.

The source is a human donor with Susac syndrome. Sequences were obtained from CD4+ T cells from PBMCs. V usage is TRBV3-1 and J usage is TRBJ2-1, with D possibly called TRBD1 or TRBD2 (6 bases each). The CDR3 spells CASTQGGLRYNEQFF. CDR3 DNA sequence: TGTGCCAGCACCCAAGGGGGGCTTCGATACAATGAGCAGTTCTTC.